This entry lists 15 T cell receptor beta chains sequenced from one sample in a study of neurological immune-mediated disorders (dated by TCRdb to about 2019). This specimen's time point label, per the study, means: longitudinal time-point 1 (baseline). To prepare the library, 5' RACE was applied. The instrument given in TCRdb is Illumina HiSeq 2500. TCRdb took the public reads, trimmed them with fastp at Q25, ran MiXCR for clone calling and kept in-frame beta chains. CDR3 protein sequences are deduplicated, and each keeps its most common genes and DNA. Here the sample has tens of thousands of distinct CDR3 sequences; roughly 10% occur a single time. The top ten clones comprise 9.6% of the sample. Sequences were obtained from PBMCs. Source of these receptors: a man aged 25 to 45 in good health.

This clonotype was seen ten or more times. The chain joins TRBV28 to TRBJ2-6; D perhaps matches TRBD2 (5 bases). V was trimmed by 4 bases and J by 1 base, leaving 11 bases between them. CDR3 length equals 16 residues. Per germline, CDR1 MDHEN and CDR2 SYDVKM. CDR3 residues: CASSSPRRSGANVLTF. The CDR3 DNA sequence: TGTGCCAGCAGTTCCCCGAGGAGGTCTGGGGCCAACGTCCTGACTTTC.

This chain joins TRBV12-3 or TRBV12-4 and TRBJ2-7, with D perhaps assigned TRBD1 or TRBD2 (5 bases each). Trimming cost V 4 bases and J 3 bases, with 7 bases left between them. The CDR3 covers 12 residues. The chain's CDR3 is CASSWDGYEQYF. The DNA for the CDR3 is TGTGCCAGCAGTTGGGACGGCTACGAGCAGTACTTC.

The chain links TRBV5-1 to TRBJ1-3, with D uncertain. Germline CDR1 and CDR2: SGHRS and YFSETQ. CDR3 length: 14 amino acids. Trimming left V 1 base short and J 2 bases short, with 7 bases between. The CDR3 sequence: CASSLQETGNTIYF. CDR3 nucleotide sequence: TGCGCCAGCAGCTTGCAGGAGACTGGAAACACCATATATTTT.

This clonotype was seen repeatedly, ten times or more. CDR3 region: CASNEDRLYSGNTIYF. The CDR3 nucleotides read TGTGCCAGTAATGAGGACCGCCTGTACTCTGGAAACACCATATATTTT. The gene calls are TRBV19 and TRBJ1-3; no reliable D call. Trimming took off 7 bases at V and 0 bases at J, with 16 bases between the two ends. The CDR3 runs to 16 residues. CDR1 is LNHDA and CDR2 is SQIVND in the germline V gene (reference sequence).

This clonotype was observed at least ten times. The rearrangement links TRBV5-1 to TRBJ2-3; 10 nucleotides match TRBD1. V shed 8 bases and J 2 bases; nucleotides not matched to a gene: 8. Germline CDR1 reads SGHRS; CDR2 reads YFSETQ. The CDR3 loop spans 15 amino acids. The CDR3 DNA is TGCGCCAGTGACAGGGGGCGGTTCGACACAGATACGCAGTATTTT. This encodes CASDRGRFDTDTQYF.

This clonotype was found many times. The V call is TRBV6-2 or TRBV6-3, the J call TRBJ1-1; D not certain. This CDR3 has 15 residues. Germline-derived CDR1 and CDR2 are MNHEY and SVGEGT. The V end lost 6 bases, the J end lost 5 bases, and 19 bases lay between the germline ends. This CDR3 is CASSHPGVRRTEAFF. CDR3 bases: TGTGCCAGCAGCCACCCCGGGGTGCGTAGGACTGAAGCTTTCTTT.

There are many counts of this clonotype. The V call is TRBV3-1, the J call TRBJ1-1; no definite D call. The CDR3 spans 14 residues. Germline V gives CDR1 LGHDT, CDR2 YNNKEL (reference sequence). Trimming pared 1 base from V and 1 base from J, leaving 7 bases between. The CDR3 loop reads CASSQVGGNTEAFF. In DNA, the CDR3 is TGTGCCAGCAGCCAAGTTGGCGGGAACACTGAAGCTTTCTTT. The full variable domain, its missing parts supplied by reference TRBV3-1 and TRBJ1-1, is DTAVSQTPKYLVTQMGNDKSIKCEQNLGHDTMYWYKQDSKKFLKIMFSYNNKELIINETVPNRFSPKSPDKAHLNLHINSLELGDSAVYFCASSQVGGNTEAFFGQGTRLTVV.

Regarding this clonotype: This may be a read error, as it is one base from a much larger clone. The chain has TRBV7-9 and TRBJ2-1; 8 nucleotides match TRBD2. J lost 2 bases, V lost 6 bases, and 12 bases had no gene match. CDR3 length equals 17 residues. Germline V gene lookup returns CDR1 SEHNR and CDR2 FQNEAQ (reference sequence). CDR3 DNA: TGTGCCAGCAGTATCCTATCGGCGGGGGGACCCTACAATGAGCAGTTCTTC. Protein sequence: CASSILSAGGPYNEQFF.

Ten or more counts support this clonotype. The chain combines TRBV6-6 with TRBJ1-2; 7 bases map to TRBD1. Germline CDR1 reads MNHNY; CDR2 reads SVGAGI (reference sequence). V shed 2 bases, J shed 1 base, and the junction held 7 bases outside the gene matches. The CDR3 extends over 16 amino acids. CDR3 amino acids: CASSYPDRLLNYGYTF. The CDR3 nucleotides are TGTGCCAGCAGTTACCCGGACAGGCTACTTAACTATGGCTACACCTTC.

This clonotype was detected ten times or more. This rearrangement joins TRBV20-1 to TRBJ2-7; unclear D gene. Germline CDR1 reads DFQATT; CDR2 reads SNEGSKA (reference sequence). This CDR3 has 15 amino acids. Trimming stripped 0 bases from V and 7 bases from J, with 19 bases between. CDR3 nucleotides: TGCAGTGCTAGAGACCCCACCCAACCCAAACGAGAGCAGTACTTC. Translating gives CSARDPTQPKREQYF.

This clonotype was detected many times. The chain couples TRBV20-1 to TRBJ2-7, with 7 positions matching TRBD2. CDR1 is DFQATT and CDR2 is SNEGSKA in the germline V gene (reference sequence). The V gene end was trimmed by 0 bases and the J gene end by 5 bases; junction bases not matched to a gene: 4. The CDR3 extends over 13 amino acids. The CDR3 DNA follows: TGCAGTGCTAGAGACAGCGGGATCGACGAGCAGTACTTC. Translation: CSARDSGIDEQYF.

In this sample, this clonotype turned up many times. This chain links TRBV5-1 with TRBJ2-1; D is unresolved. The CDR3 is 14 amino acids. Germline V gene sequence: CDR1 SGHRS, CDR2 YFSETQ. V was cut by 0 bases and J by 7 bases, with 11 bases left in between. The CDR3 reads CASSLGAPPNEQFF. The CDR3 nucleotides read TGCGCCAGCAGCTTGGGTGCGCCGCCGAATGAGCAGTTCTTC.

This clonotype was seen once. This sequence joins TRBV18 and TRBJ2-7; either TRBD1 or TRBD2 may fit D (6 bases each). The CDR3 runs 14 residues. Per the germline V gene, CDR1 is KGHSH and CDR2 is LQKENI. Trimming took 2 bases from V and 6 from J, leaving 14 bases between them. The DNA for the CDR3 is TGTGCCAGCTCACCAGTCCGGGGGCAAGGCGAGCAGTACTTC. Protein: CASSPVRGQGEQYF.

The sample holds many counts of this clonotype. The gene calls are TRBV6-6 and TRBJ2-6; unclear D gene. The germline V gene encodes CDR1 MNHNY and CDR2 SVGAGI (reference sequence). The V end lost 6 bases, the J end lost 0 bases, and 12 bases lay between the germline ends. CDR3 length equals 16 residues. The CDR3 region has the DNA TGTGCCAGCAGGGTCCATGGGTTCTCTGGGGCCAACGTCCTGACTTTC. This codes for CASRVHGFSGANVLTF.

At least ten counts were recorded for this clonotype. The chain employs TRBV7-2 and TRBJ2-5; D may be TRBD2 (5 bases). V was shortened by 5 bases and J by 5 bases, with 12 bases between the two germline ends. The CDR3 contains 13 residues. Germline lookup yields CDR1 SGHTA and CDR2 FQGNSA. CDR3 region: CASSPFRGETQYF. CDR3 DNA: TGTGCCAGCAGCCCCTTTCGAGGGGAGACCCAGTACTTC. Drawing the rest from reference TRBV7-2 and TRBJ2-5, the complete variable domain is GAGVSQSPSNKVTEKGKDVELRCDPISGHTALYWYRQSLGQGLEFLIYFQGNSAPDKSGLPSDRFSAERTGGSVSTLTIQRTQQEDSAVYLCASSPFRGETQYFGPGTRLLVL.